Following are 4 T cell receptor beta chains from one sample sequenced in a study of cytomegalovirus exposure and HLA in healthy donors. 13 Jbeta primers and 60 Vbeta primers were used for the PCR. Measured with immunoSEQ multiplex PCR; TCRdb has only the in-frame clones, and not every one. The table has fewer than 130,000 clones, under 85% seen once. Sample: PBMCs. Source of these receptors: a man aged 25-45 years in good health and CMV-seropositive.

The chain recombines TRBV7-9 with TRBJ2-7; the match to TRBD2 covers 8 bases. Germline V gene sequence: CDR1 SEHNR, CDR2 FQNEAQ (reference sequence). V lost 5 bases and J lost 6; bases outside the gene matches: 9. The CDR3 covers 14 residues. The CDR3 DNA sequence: TGTGCCAGCAGCCCCTCGGGGGGGCGCGGCGAGCAGTACTTC. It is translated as CASSPSGGRGEQYF.

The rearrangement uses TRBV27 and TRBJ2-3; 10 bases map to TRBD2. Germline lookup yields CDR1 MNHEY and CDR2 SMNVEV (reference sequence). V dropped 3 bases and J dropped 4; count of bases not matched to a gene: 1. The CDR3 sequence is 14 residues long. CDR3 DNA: TGTGCCAGCAGTTTCGGACTAGCGGCAGATACGCAGTATTTT. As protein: CASSFGLAADTQYF.

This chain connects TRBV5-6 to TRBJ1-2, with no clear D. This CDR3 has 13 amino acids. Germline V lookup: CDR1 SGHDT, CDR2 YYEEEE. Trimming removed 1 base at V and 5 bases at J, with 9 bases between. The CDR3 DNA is TGTGCCAGCAGCTTGCCGAGCCCTTATGGCTACACCTTC. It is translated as CASSLPSPYGYTF.

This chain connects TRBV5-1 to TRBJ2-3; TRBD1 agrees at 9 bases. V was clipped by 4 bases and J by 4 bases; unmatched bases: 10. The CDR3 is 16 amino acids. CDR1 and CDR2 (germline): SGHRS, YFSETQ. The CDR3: CASSATQGASSDTQYF. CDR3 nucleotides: TGCGCCAGCAGCGCCACACAGGGGGCGAGCTCAGATACGCAGTATTTT.